This TCR beta chain was identified in a study of CD8+CD57+ T cells in acquired aplastic anemia. Study details: Quantities of DNA derived from sorted CD4+ and CD8+ cells averaged 3.2 ug.

This CDR3 contains 13 residues. Comment on this clonotype: The junction shows a germline mismatch at one end, possibly a read error.

Those patients picked for sequencing had displayed CD8+CD57+ cell expansion on flow cytometry. TCR beta VDJ and CDR3 profiling used genomic DNA as template. Via MiXCR, TCRdb re-called the reads, giving one row per CDR3 protein. Counted here are just over 450,000 distinct CDR3 sequences, roughly 34% occurring once; the ten biggest clones make up less than 1%. The sequence was collected from a human donor with aplastic anemia. Sequencing was carried out using sorted CD4+, CD8+, or CD8+CD57+ T cells (not recorded which) from PBMCs. V gene TRBV5-3 combines with J gene TRBJ1-2; D might be TRBD1 (5 bases). TRBV5-3 is an open reading frame whose function is uncertain. The CDR3 coding sequence is TGTGCCAGCAGCTTGGTAGGACAACCAAGCTACACCTTC. It encodes CASSLVGQPSYTF.